This T cell receptor (beta chain) was retrieved from a study of T and B cells in COVID-19 patients. V lost 2 bases, J lost 4 bases, and 19 bases lay in between. The CDR3 extends over 17 amino acids. The V gene's germline CDR1 is SGHAT and CDR2 FQDESV (reference sequence). This clonotype was recorded a few times. BIOMED2 TRB-A/B primer pools were used in multiplex TRB PCR. MiXCR was run by TCRdb on the multiplex PCR reads, yielding one entry per CDR3 protein. The table lists 4,800 or so distinct CDR3 sequences, 25% to 35% of them singletons, with about 5.5% in the top ten. Blood genomic DNA input for TRB amplification was about 240-500 ng.

The sequence was obtained from a human donor with active COVID-19. The V gene is TRBV11-1, the J gene TRBJ2-3, with D possibly called TRBD1 or TRBD2 (5 bases each). Source material: blood. The CDR3 region has the DNA TGTGCCAGCAGCTTACGGCTGCGGCAGGGAGTGGCAGATACGCAGTATTTT. This sequence encodes CASSLRLRQGVADTQYF.